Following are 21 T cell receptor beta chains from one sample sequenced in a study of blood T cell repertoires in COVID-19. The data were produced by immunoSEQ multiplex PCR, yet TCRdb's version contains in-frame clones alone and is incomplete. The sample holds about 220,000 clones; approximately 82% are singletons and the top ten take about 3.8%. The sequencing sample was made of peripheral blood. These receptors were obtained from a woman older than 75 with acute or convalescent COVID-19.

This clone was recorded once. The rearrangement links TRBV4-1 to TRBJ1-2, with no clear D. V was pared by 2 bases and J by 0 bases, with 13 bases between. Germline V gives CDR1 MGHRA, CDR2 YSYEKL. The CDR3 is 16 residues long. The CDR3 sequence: CASSQHGVGANYGYTF. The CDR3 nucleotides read TGCGCCAGCAGCCAACACGGGGTTGGAGCTAACTATGGCTACACCTTC.

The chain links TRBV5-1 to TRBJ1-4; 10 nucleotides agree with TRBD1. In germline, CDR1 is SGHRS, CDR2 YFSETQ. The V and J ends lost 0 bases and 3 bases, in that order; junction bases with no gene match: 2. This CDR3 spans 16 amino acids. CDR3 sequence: CASSLGQGASNEKLFF. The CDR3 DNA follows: TGCGCCAGCAGCTTGGGACAGGGGGCGTCTAATGAAAAACTGTTTTTT. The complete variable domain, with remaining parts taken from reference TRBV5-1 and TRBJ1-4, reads KAGVTQTPRYLIKTRGQQVTLSCSPISGHRSVSWYQQTPGQGLQFLFEYFSETQRNKGNFPGRFSGRQFSNSRSEMNVSTLELGDSALYLCASSLGQGASNEKLFFGSGTQLSVL.

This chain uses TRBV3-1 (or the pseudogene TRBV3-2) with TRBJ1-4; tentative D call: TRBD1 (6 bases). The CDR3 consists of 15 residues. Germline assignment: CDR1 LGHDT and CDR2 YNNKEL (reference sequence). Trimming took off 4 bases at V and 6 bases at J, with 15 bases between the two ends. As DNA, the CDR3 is TGTGCCAGCAGCCCCGGAGTAGGGGGTTATGAAAAACTGTTTTTT. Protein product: CASSPGVGGYEKLFF.

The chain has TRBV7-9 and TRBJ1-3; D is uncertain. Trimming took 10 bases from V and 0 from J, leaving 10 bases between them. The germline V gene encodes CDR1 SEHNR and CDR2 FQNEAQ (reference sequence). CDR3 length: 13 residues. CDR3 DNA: TGTGCCACCGCCGCGGGCTCTGGAAACACCATATATTTT. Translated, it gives CATAAGSGNTIYF. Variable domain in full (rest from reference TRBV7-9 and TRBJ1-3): DTGVSQNPRHKITKRGQNVTFRCDPISEHNRLYWYRQTLGQGPEFLTYFQNEAQLEKSRLLSDRFSAERPKGSFSTLEIQRTEQGDSAMYLCATAAGSGNTIYFGEGSWLTVV.

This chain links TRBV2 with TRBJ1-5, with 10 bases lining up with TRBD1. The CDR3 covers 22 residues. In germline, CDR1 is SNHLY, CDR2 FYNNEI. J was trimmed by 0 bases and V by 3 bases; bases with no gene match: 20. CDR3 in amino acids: CASSEALFRARDRGISNQPQHF. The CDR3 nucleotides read TGTGCCAGCAGTGAGGCCCTCTTTCGCGCTCGGGACAGGGGAATTAGCAATCAGCCCCAGCATTTT.

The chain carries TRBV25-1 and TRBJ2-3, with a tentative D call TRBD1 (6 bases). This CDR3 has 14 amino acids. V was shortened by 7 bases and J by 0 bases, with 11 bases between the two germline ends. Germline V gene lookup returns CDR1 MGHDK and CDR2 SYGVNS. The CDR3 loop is CASKRDTSTDTQYF. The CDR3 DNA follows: TGTGCCAGCAAAAGGGACACTAGCACAGATACGCAGTATTTT.

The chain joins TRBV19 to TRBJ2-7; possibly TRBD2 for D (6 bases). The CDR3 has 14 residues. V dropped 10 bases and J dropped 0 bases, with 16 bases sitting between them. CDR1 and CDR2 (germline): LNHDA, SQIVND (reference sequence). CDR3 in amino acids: CATQDGGLSYEQYF. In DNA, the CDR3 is TGTGCCACCCAGGACGGGGGACTCTCCTACGAGCAGTACTTC.

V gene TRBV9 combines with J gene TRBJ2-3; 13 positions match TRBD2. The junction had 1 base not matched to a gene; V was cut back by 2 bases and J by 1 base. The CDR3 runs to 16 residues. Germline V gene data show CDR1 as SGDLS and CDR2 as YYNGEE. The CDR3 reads CASSVGTSGGTDTQYF. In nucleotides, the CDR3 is TGTGCCAGCAGCGTGGGGACTAGCGGGGGCACAGATACGCAGTATTTT.

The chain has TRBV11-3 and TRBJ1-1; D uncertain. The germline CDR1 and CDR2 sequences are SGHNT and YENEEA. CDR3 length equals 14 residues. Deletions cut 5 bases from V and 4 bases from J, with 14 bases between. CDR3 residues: CASSPSTVVTEAFF. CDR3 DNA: TGTGCCAGCAGCCCCTCTACAGTCGTCACTGAAGCTTTCTTT. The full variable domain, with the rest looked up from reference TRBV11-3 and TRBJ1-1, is EAGVVQSPRYKIIEKKQPVAFWCNPISGHNTLYWYLQNLGQGPELLIRYENEEAVDDSQLPKDRFSAERLKGVDSTLKIQPAELGDSAVYLCASSPSTVVTEAFFGQGTRLTVV.

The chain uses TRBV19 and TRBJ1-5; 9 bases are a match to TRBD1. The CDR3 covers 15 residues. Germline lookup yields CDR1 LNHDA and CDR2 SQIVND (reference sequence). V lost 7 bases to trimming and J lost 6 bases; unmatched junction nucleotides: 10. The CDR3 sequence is CASTTGTGRGQPQHF. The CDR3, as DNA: TGTGCCAGTACCACGGGGACAGGGAGGGGTCAGCCCCAGCATTTT. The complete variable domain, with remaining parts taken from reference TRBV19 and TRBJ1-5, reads DGGITQSPKYLFRKEGQNVTLSCEQNLNHDAMYWYRQDPGQGLRLIYYSQIVNDFQKGDIAEGYSVSREKKESFPLTVTSAQKNPTAFYLCASTTGTGRGQPQHFGDGTRLSIL.

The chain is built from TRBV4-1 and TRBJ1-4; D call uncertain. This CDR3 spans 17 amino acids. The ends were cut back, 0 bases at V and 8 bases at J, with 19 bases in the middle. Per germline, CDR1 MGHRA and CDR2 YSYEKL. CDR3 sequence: CASSQEVRVGVGEKLFF. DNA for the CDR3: TGCGCCAGCAGCCAAGAAGTCCGGGTCGGGGTTGGAGAAAAACTGTTTTTT.

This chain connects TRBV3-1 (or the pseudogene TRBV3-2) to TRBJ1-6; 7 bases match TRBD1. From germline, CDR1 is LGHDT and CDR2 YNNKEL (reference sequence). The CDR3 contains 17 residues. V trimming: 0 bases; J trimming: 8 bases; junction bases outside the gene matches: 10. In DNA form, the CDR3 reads TGTGCCAGCAGCCAAGATTGGGCAGGGGGACCCGATTCACCCCTCCACTTT. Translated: CASSQDWAGGPDSPLHF.

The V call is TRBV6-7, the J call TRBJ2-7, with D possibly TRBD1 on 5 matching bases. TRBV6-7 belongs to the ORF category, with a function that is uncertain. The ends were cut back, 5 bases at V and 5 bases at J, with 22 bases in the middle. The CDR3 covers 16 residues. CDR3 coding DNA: TGTGCCAGCAGTCCTACCTCGGACATCTTGGGCCACGAGCAGTACTTC. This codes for CASSPTSDILGHEQYF.

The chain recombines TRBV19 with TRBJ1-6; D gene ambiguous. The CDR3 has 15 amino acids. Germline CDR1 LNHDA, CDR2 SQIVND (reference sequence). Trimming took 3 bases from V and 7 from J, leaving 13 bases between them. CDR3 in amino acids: CASSMSSQRNSPLHF. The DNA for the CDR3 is TGTGCCAGTAGTATGAGTAGCCAGAGAAATTCACCCCTCCACTTT.

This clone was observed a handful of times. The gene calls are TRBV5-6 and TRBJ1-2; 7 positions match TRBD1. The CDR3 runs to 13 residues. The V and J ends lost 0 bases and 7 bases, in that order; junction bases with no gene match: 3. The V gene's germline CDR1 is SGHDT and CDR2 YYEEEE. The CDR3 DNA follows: TGTGCCAGCAGCTTGGTCCGGACAGGTGGCTACACCTTC. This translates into CASSLVRTGGYTF.

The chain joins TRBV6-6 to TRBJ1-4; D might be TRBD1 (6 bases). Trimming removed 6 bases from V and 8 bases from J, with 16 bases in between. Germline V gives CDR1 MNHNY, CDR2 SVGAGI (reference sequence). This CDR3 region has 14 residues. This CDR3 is CASRTGTYREKLFF. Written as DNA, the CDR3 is TGTGCCAGCAGGACCGGGACATATAGAGAAAAACTGTTTTTT.

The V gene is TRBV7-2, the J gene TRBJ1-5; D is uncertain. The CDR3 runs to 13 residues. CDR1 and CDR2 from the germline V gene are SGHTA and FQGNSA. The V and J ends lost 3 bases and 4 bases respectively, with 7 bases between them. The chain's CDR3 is CASSLVLNQPQHF. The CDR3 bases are TGTGCCAGCAGCTTGGTCCTAAATCAGCCCCAGCATTTT.

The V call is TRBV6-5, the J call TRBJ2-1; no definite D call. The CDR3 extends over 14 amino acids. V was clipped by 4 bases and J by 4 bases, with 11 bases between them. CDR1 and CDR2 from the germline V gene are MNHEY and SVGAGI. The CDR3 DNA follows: TGTGCCAGCAGTTCGAGCAGAGGATACAATGAGCAGTTCTTC. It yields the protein CASSSSRGYNEQFF.

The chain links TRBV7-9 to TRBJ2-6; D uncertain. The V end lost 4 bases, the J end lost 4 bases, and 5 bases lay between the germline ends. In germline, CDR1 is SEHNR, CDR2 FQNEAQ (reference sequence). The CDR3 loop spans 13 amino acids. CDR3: CASSSIGANVLTF. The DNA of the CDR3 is TGTGCCAGCAGCTCTATCGGGGCCAACGTCCTGACTTTC. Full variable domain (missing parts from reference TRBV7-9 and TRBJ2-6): DTGVSQNPRHKITKRGQNVTFRCDPISEHNRLYWYRQTLGQGPEFLTYFQNEAQLEKSRLLSDRFSAERPKGSFSTLEIQRTEQGDSAMYLCASSSIGANVLTFGAGSRLTVL.

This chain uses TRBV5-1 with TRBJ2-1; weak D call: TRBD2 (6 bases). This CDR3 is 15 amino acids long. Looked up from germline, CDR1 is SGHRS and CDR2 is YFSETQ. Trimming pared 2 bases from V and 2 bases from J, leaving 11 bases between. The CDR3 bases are TGCGCCAGCAGCTTCTCGGGGACTGCCTACAATGAGCAGTTCTTC. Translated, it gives CASSFSGTAYNEQFF. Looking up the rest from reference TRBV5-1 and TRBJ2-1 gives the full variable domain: KAGVTQTPRYLIKTRGQQVTLSCSPISGHRSVSWYQQTPGQGLQFLFEYFSETQRNKGNFPGRFSGRQFSNSRSEMNVSTLELGDSALYLCASSFSGTAYNEQFFGPGTRLTVL.

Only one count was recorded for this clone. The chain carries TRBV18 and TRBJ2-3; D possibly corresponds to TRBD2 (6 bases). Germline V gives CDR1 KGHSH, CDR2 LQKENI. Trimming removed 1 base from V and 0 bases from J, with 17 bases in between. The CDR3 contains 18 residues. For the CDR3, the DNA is TGTGCCAGCTCACCACTTCCCAGCGGGCAAGCTAGCACAGATACGCAGTATTTT. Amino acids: CASSPLPSGQASTDTQYF.